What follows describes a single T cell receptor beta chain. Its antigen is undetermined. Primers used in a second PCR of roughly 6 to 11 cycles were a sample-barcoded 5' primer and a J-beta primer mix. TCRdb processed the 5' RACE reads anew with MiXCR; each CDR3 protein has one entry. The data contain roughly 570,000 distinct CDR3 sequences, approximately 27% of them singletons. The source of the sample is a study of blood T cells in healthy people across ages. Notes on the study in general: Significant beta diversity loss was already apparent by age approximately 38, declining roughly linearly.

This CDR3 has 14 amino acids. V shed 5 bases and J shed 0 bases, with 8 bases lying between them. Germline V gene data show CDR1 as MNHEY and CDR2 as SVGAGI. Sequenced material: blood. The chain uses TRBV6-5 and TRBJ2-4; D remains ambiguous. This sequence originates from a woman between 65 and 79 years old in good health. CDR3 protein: CASSPYLAKNIQYF. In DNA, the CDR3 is TGTGCCAGCAGTCCGTATCTAGCCAAAAACATTCAGTACTTC.